Sequencing of this T cell receptor beta chain was carried out in a study of blood T cell repertoires in COVID-19. Original processing methods: Estimation of nucleated cell counts relied on the amplification of reference gene primers. Sequencing was performed with immunoSEQ multiplex PCR; in TCRdb, only in-frame clones are kept and a portion is missing. D and trimming were read from the DNA, whereas the V and J calls and clone size are those reported in that table. The sample shows more than 60,000 clones, 85% to 90% of them seen only once. There are 12 residues in the CDR3. The V and J ends lost 1 base and 10 bases respectively, with 10 bases between them. Germline V lookup: CDR1 MGHRA, CDR2 YSYEKL.

Source material: peripheral blood. The V call is TRBV4-1, the J call TRBJ1-2; D is perhaps TRBD1 (6 bases). The TCR was taken from a woman aged 45 to 65 with active or convalescent COVID-19. This chain's CDR3 is CASSQAGESYTF. The DNA of the CDR3 is TGCGCCAGCAGCCAAGCAGGGGAGTCCTACACCTTC.